Shown below are 16 T cell receptor beta chains from a single sample sequenced in a study of spatial heterogeneity in lung cancer. These receptors have no identified antigens. As to time point: sample taken at primary tumor resection. TCRdb reanalysed the 5' RACE reads using MiXCR and keeps one entry per CDR3 protein. Of 4,000 to 5,500 distinct CDR3 sequences listed, 9.5% to 15% are singletons. Study-wide findings and caveats: Expanded alpha and beta TCR counts within tumors tracked tumor mutation counts.

Sequenced here: lung tumor tissue, sampled at surgery. These receptor sequences come from a male donor with early-stage non-small cell lung cancer.

This clonotype is medium-sized (0.01 to 0.1%) in the sample. The J gene is TRBJ1-2, the V gene TRBV7-2; D gene uncertain. Trimming left V 5 bases short and J 7 bases short, with 14 bases between. The CDR3 totals 13 residues. Germline-derived CDR1 and CDR2 are SGHTA and FQGNSA. As DNA, the CDR3 is TGTGCCAGCAGCCAGGATGTAGTCCTTGGCTACACCTTC. Protein product: CASSQDVVLGYTF.

By share of the sample, this clonotype is medium-sized. The chain is built from TRBV4-2 and TRBJ2-5; maybe TRBD2 (5 bases). The ends were cut back, 0 bases at V and 3 bases at J, with 11 bases in the middle. Germline V gene sequence: CDR1 LGHNA, CDR2 YNFKEQ. The CDR3 loop spans 15 amino acids. The CDR3: CASSQDAGGEETQYF. In DNA form, the CDR3 reads TGTGCCAGCAGCCAAGATGCGGGTGGGGAAGAGACCCAGTACTTC.

This clonotype was recorded a few times. This sequence joins TRBV7-2 and TRBJ1-1, with a weak D call TRBD1 (5 bases). Germline CDR1 SGHTA, CDR2 FQGNSA. The V gene lost 4 bases and the J gene lost 4 bases, with 13 bases spanning the gap. The CDR3 is 14 amino acids. The CDR3 coding sequence is TGTGCCAGCAGCTCGAATGTCGGGGGCACTGAAGCTTTCTTT. It is translated as CASSSNVGGTEAFF.

This clonotype was seen repeatedly, ten times or more. The V call is TRBV10-3, the J call TRBJ2-3; 7 positions match TRBD1. Germline V gene sequence: CDR1 ENHRY, CDR2 SYGVKD. The J segment lost 1 base and the V segment lost 6 bases, leaving 1 base of the junction unmatched. The CDR3 length is 13 residues. CDR3 loop: CAISGTGTDTQYF. Written as DNA, the CDR3 is TGTGCCATCAGCGGGACAGGCACAGATACGCAGTATTTT.

This clonotype was seen more than once but under ten times. The V and J genes are TRBV6-5 and TRBJ1-2; perhaps TRBD1 as D (5 bases). V was cut by 5 bases and J by 9 bases, with 22 bases left in between. The CDR3 runs 15 residues. The germline gives CDR1 MNHEY, CDR2 SVGAGI. In nucleotides, the CDR3 is TGTGCCAGCAGTCCCGCGGGGATGGGGCTAGTAAGCTACACCTTC. This codes for CASSPAGMGLVSYTF.

This clonotype is medium-sized (0.01 to 0.1%). The chain is built from TRBV28 and TRBJ2-7, with D perhaps matching TRBD2 (5 bases). Germline V gene data show CDR1 as MDHEN and CDR2 as SYDVKM. This CDR3 is 13 amino acids long. Trimming removed 5 bases from V and 7 bases from J, with 15 bases in between. The CDR3: CASSPRAGIEQYF. DNA of the CDR3: TGTGCCAGCAGTCCGCGGGCCGGCATTGAGCAGTACTTC.

By frequency in the sample, this clonotype is medium-sized. The V and J genes are TRBV9 and TRBJ1-1; the D is unclear. The CDR3 contains 14 residues. Germline CDR1 SGDLS, CDR2 YYNGEE. The V end lost 2 bases, the J end lost 0 bases, and 8 bases lay between the germline ends. In nucleotides, the CDR3 is TGTGCCAGCAGCGTGGCCCCTATGAACACTGAAGCTTTCTTT. Its translation: CASSVAPMNTEAFF.

The rearrangement links TRBV7-3 to TRBJ2-3; no firm D call. The CDR3 has 15 residues. Germline CDR1 is SGHTA and CDR2 is FQGTGA. Trimming cost V 2 bases and J 2 bases, with 11 bases left between them. The CDR3 coding sequence is TGTGCCAGCAGCTTAGGTGATCCTTTCACAGATACGCAGTATTTT. Translated, it gives CASSLGDPFTDTQYF.

By share, this clonotype counts as medium-sized (0.01 to 0.1%). The chain employs TRBV6-5 and TRBJ1-2, with 8 bases lining up with TRBD1. Trimming took 0 bases from V and 6 from J; bases not matched to a gene: 6. The germline V gene encodes CDR1 MNHEY and CDR2 SVGAGI. This CDR3 has 15 residues. The CDR3, as DNA: TGTGCCAGCAGTTACTCGAGACAGGGGCTGGATGGCTACACCTTC. Amino acid sequence: CASSYSRQGLDGYTF.

This clonotype ranks as medium-sized. This chain joins TRBV12-3 or TRBV12-4 and TRBJ2-2; D is unclear. V lost 3 bases and J 6 bases, leaving 17 bases between the germline ends. The CDR3 contains 16 residues. The CDR3 DNA is TGTGCCAGCAGTTTCGGTTCCCTACCACGGGCCGGGGAGCTGTTTTTT. It yields the protein CASSFGSLPRAGELFF.

The V and J genes are TRBV29-1 and TRBJ2-5; maybe TRBD1 (5 bases). Trimming pared 4 bases from V and 4 bases from J, leaving 13 bases between. The CDR3 is made up of 13 amino acids. Germline CDR1 is SQVTM and CDR2 is ANQGSEA. The CDR3 nucleotides read TGCAGCGTTGCGGGCAGGGATGGAGAGACCCAGTACTTC. This gives the protein CSVAGRDGETQYF.

This clonotype is categorized as medium-sized. This sequence joins TRBV20-1 and TRBJ1-5; the D is unclear. The germline gives CDR1 DFQATT, CDR2 SNEGSKA (reference sequence). This CDR3 is 16 amino acids long. V lost 2 bases, J lost 2 bases, and 16 bases lay in between. CDR3 nucleotide sequence: TGCAGTGCTAGATTAGCGGGGATGGTTGGCAATCAGCCCCAGCATTTT. Translation: CSARLAGMVGNQPQHF.

This clonotype is medium-sized by share. The chain joins TRBV11-3 to TRBJ2-7; D possibly uses TRBD1 or TRBD2 (5 bases each). The CDR3 length is 13 residues. Germline V gene lookup returns CDR1 SGHNT and CDR2 YENEEA. Trimming removed 3 bases at V and 8 bases at J, with 14 bases between. The CDR3, as DNA: TGTGCCAGCAGCTTTACCGTCTGGGACCAGCAGTACTTC. Its translation: CASSFTVWDQQYF.

This clonotype was observed once. The rearrangement links TRBV12-5 to TRBJ2-3; D may be TRBD2 (5 bases). Germline CDR1 is LGHNT and CDR2 is FRNRAP. V dropped 6 bases and J dropped 6 bases, with 22 bases sitting between them. There are 16 residues in the CDR3. Written as DNA, the CDR3 is TGTGCTAGTGGCTTTAGACCAAACCGGGGAAGGGATACGCAGTATTTT. This sequence encodes CASGFRPNRGRDTQYF.

This clonotype was seen ten or more times. In nucleotides, the CDR3 is TGTGCCAGCAGCTTAGGTTTGAGGGACGCAGATACGCAGTATTTT. Its translation: CASSLGLRDADTQYF. This chain joins TRBV7-3 and TRBJ2-3; tentatively, D is TRBD1 or TRBD2 (5 bases each). This CDR3 has 15 residues. The V end lost 2 bases, the J end lost 4 bases, and 13 bases lay between the germline ends. Germline values: CDR1 SGHTA, CDR2 FQGTGA.

The chain carries TRBV7-9 and TRBJ2-7; 7 bases map to TRBD1. Trimming removed 5 bases from V and 2 bases from J; junction bases left unmatched: 6. The CDR3 contains 14 residues. Germline CDR1 and CDR2: SEHNR and FQNEAQ (reference sequence). CDR3 DNA sequence: TGTGCCAGCAGCCACCCGGGACAGACCTACGAGCAGTACTTC. This translates into CASSHPGQTYEQYF.